The 30 T cell receptor beta chains listed next were all sequenced from one sample in a study of PD-1 blockade in classical Hodgkin lymphoma. In every patient, relapse followed autologous stem cell transplantation, while exposure to brentuximab vedotin differed. The table came from immunoSEQ multiplex PCR; TCRdb's copy has only in-frame clones and leaves some out. The sample shows tens of thousands of clones, approximately 84% of them seen only once. The material sequenced was peripheral blood mononuclear cells (PBMCs), taken at baseline. The receptors were sampled from a human donor with classical Hodgkin lymphoma.

V gene TRBV7-9 combines with J gene TRBJ1-4; D gene ambiguous. This CDR3 has 16 residues. Germline V lookup: CDR1 SEHNR, CDR2 FQNEAQ (reference sequence). Trimming stripped 2 bases from V and 0 bases from J, with 10 bases between. The DNA of the CDR3 is TGTGCCAGCAGCTTAAAATTGGGATCAACTAATGAAAAACTGTTTTTT. Translated: CASSLKLGSTNEKLFF.

V usage is TRBV7-8 and J usage is TRBJ1-2; TRBD1 agrees at 8 bases. V lost 3 bases, J lost 5 bases, and 8 bases stayed unmatched. Germline lookup yields CDR1 SGHVS and CDR2 FQNEAQ. This CDR3 has 15 residues. CDR3 amino acids: CASSFSGTGYYGYTF. The CDR3 DNA is TGTGCCAGCAGCTTTTCCGGGACAGGATATTATGGCTACACCTTC.

The chain uses TRBV23-1 and TRBJ2-7; D is ambiguous. TRBV23-1 is an ORF, and what it does is uncertain. CDR3 length: 13 amino acids. Trimming removed 0 bases from V and 4 bases from J, with 7 bases in between. Here the CDR3 DNA reads TGCGCCAGCAGTCAATCGCCCGGGTACGAGCAGTACTTC. The encoded protein is CASSQSPGYEQYF.

The chain links TRBV5-6 to TRBJ2-1, with D perhaps assigned TRBD1 or TRBD2 (6 bases each). In germline, CDR1 is SGHDT, CDR2 YYEEEE. V was trimmed by 2 bases and J by 6 bases, leaving 9 bases between them. The CDR3 has 13 amino acids. Written as DNA, the CDR3 is TGTGCCAGCAGCTTAGGGGGGACCAATGAGCAGTTCTTC. It codes for CASSLGGTNEQFF.

The chain couples TRBV7-2 to TRBJ2-5; D remains unclear. Germline V gives CDR1 SGHTA, CDR2 FQGNSA. This CDR3 is built from 11 residues. Trimming left V 5 bases short and J 1 base short, with 2 bases between. The CDR3 DNA is TGTGCCAGCAGCATCCAAGAGACCCAGTACTTC. It yields the protein CASSIQETQYF.

This chain connects TRBV9 to TRBJ1-6; TRBD1 agrees at 10 bases. This CDR3 has 13 residues. The V and J ends lost 3 bases and 9 bases, in that order; junction bases with no gene match: 0. In germline, CDR1 is SGDLS, CDR2 YYNGEE. The CDR3 coding sequence is TGTGCCAGCAGCGGACAGGGGGCTTCACCCCTCCACTTT. Translating gives CASSGQGASPLHF.

This clone is a singleton in its sample. The chain links TRBV11-3 to TRBJ1-1, with D unresolved. The V gene's germline CDR1 is SGHNT and CDR2 YENEEA. V lost 5 bases and J lost 4, with 14 bases in between. The CDR3 runs 14 residues. The CDR3 protein is CASSSYREPTEAFF. CDR3 nucleotide sequence: TGTGCCAGCAGCAGCTACAGAGAGCCCACTGAAGCTTTCTTT. Drawing the rest from reference TRBV11-3 and TRBJ1-1, the complete variable domain is EAGVVQSPRYKIIEKKQPVAFWCNPISGHNTLYWYLQNLGQGPELLIRYENEEAVDDSQLPKDRFSAERLKGVDSTLKIQPAELGDSAVYLCASSSYREPTEAFFGQGTRLTVV.

The chain joins TRBV10-1 to TRBJ1-4, with no clear D. The CDR3 runs 12 residues. Trimming took off 11 bases at V and 4 bases at J, with 11 bases between the two ends. Germline assignment: CDR1 WNHNN and CDR2 SYGVQD (reference sequence). The CDR3 protein is CAGRAFNEKLFF. The CDR3 nucleotides are TGCGCCGGTCGGGCCTTTAATGAAAAACTGTTTTTT.

The rearrangement joins TRBV5-1 to TRBJ2-5; TRBD2 matches 8 bases. Germline V CDR1 and CDR2: SGHRS, YFSETQ. The CDR3 consists of 15 residues. The V segment lost 4 bases and the J segment 2 bases; nucleotides outside the gene matches: 7. The chain's CDR3 is CASSLLPGGQETQYF. The CDR3 coding sequence is TGCGCCAGCAGCCTCCTCCCGGGGGGGCAAGAGACCCAGTACTTC. Filled out from reference TRBV5-1 and TRBJ2-5, the complete variable domain reads KAGVTQTPRYLIKTRGQQVTLSCSPISGHRSVSWYQQTPGQGLQFLFEYFSETQRNKGNFPGRFSGRQFSNSRSEMNVSTLELGDSALYLCASSLLPGGQETQYFGPGTRLLVL.

V and J are TRBV6-5 and TRBJ1-2; 10 nucleotides align to TRBD1. Trimming cost V 2 bases and J 8 bases; bases outside gene matches: 8. Germline V lookup: CDR1 MNHEY, CDR2 SVGAGI. The CDR3 extends over 15 amino acids. The CDR3 is CASSYGGTGASGYTF. DNA for the CDR3: TGTGCCAGCAGTTACGGCGGGACAGGGGCGTCGGGCTACACCTTC.

The CDR3 sequence: CASSWGFVQGNYTF. The CDR3 DNA follows: TGTGCCAGCAGCTGGGGGTTTGTGCAGGGGAACTACACCTTC. The rearrangement uses TRBV11-2 and TRBJ1-2, with D possibly matching TRBD1 (6 bases). This CDR3 is 14 amino acids long. V was shortened by 4 bases and J by 10 bases, with 19 bases between the two germline ends. Germline assignment: CDR1 SGHAT and CDR2 FQNNGV.

The genes are TRBV5-6 and TRBJ1-1; D not resolved. Trimming removed 2 bases from V and 6 bases from J, with 11 bases in between. Germline CDR1 is SGHDT and CDR2 is YYEEEE. The CDR3 consists of 13 residues. CDR3 coding DNA: TGTGCCAGCAGCTTTAGGGTTTTGGCTGAAGCTTTCTTT. Translation gives CASSFRVLAEAFF.

The chain is built from TRBV5-6 and TRBJ2-3, with D maybe TRBD1 (5 bases). V lost 0 bases and J 0 bases, leaving 11 bases between the germline ends. This CDR3 is built from 16 residues. Looked up from germline, CDR1 is SGHDT and CDR2 is YYEEEE. As DNA, the CDR3 is TGTGCCAGCAGCTTGGCCGGACACCTTAGCACAGATACGCAGTATTTT. Its protein is CASSLAGHLSTDTQYF.

The rearrangement links TRBV5-4 to TRBJ2-2; 8 bases map to TRBD2. This CDR3 has 17 residues. Per germline, CDR1 SGHNT and CDR2 YYREEE (reference sequence). V was clipped by 4 bases and J by 3 bases; unmatched bases: 11. CDR3 in amino acids: CASSRPDGAGDTGELFF. The CDR3 DNA is TGTGCCAGCAGCCGTCCCGATGGAGCGGGGGACACCGGGGAGCTGTTTTTT. The full variable domain, in which reference TRBV5-4 and TRBJ2-2 provide the parts outside the CDR3, is ETGVTQSPTHLIKTRGQQVTLRCSSQSGHNTVSWYQQALGQGPQFIFQYYREEENGRGNFPPRFSGLQFPNYSSELNVNALELDDSALYLCASSRPDGAGDTGELFFGEGSRLTVL.

This clone has a handful of counts. V is TRBV9 and J is TRBJ1-2, with D unclear. V shed 4 bases and J shed 3 bases, with 10 bases lying between them. This CDR3 is built from 13 residues. Germline V lookup: CDR1 SGDLS, CDR2 YYNGEE. In DNA, the CDR3 is TGTGCCAGCAGCCTAGACATGGACTATGGCTACACCTTC. It encodes CASSLDMDYGYTF.

The rearrangement joins TRBV18 to TRBJ1-2; maybe TRBD1 (5 bases). The CDR3 contains 14 residues. CDR1 is KGHSH, CDR2 LQKENI, per germline. The germline V and J ends were trimmed by 5 bases and 8 bases, with 18 bases remaining between them. DNA of the CDR3: TGTGCCAGCTCATCCAACCGGGACTCGGGAGGCTACACCTTC. This sequence encodes CASSSNRDSGGYTF.

This chain connects TRBV5-1 to TRBJ2-1; TRBD1 agrees at 8 bases. V shed 3 bases, J shed 5 bases, and the junction held 10 bases outside the gene matches. The germline gives CDR1 SGHRS, CDR2 YFSETQ. This CDR3 is built from 16 residues. CDR3 protein: CASSSAPGQGHNEQFF. The CDR3 nucleotides are TGCGCCAGCAGCTCTGCCCCCGGACAGGGACACAATGAGCAGTTCTTC.

V and J are TRBV7-3 and TRBJ2-7; 9 positions match TRBD1. Per the germline V gene, CDR1 is SGHTA and CDR2 is FQGTGA. CDR3 size: 13 residues. After removal of 5 bases from V and 3 bases from J, the junction contained 2 bases not matched to a gene. The CDR3: CASSRQGGYEQYF. CDR3 nucleotides: TGTGCCAGCAGCCGACAGGGGGGCTACGAGCAGTACTTC.

This rearrangement joins TRBV6-5 to TRBJ1-4, with a tentative D call TRBD1 (5 bases). The CDR3 spans 14 residues. Germline values: CDR1 MNHEY, CDR2 SVGAGI. Trimming shortened V by 7 bases and J by 4 bases, and 13 bases separated the two germline ends. DNA of the CDR3: TGTGCCAGCACCAGGGACCGAGATAATGAAAAACTGTTTTTT. This gives the protein CASTRDRDNEKLFF.

The chain has TRBV7-2 and TRBJ2-7; D call uncertain. Looked up from germline, CDR1 is SGHTA and CDR2 is FQGNSA. The CDR3 spans 14 residues. The germline V and J ends were trimmed by 0 bases and 2 bases, with 8 bases remaining between them. CDR3 nucleotide sequence: TGTGCCAGCAGCTTAGCCGTACGGGCCTACGAGCAGTACTTC. Translating gives CASSLAVRAYEQYF.

V gene TRBV6-5 combines with J gene TRBJ2-3; D gene unclear. Trimming took off 0 bases at V and 1 base at J, with 11 bases between the two ends. Looked up from germline, CDR1 is MNHEY and CDR2 is SVGAGI. CDR3 length equals 16 residues. This chain's CDR3 is CASSYSSSSGTDTQYF. The CDR3 DNA follows: TGTGCCAGCAGTTACTCCTCCTCCTCCGGCACAGATACGCAGTATTTT.

This chain uses TRBV6-1 with TRBJ2-3; TRBD2 aligns across 9 bases. J gave up 3 bases and V 3 bases, and 7 bases lay outside the gene matches. Germline CDR1 and CDR2: MNHNS and SASEGT. The CDR3 totals 16 residues. The chain's CDR3 is CASSDRRGGGTDTQYF. CDR3 nucleotide sequence: TGTGCCAGCAGTGACCGTCGCGGGGGGGGGACAGATACGCAGTATTTT.

This chain joins TRBV4-3 and TRBJ1-6; D is ambiguous. CDR1 and CDR2 from the germline V gene are LGHNA and YSLEER. The CDR3 has 14 amino acids. Trimming shortened V by 1 base and J by 10 bases, and 11 bases separated the two germline ends. The CDR3 nucleotides read TGCGCCAGCAGCCAAGGGGTCGAGGGCTCACCCCTCCACTTT. Translating it yields CASSQGVEGSPLHF.

This chain connects TRBV11-2 to TRBJ1-6; 11 nucleotides agree with TRBD1. There are 16 residues in the CDR3. Germline V gene sequence: CDR1 SGHAT, CDR2 FQNNGV. After removal of 2 bases from V and 9 bases from J, the junction contained 6 bases not matched to a gene. The CDR3 region is CASSLYGTGGGSPLHF. The CDR3 DNA reads TGTGCCAGCAGCTTATACGGGACAGGGGGAGGTTCACCCCTCCACTTT.

The chain employs TRBV5-1 and TRBJ2-7, with TRBD1 as a possible D gene (7 bases). The CDR3 is made up of 15 amino acids. Deletions cut 2 bases from V and 0 bases from J, with 12 bases between. Germline V CDR1 and CDR2: SGHRS, YFSETQ. The CDR3 reads CASSLGRGASYEQYF. The CDR3 DNA reads as TGCGCCAGCAGCTTAGGCAGGGGGGCCTCCTACGAGCAGTACTTC.

V is TRBV7-8 and J is TRBJ2-7; D assignment may be TRBD1 or TRBD2 (6 bases each). V was trimmed by 4 bases and J by 0 bases, leaving 16 bases between them. The CDR3 is made up of 16 amino acids. Germline lookup yields CDR1 SGHVS and CDR2 FQNEAQ. The CDR3 region is CASSSRRGALSYEQYF. DNA for the CDR3: TGTGCCAGCAGCTCGCGGAGGGGGGCCCTCTCCTACGAGCAGTACTTC.

V and J are TRBV5-4 and TRBJ2-5; D gene ambiguous. The V gene's germline CDR1 is SGHNT and CDR2 YYREEE (reference sequence). The CDR3 runs to 14 residues. Trimming removed 4 bases at V and 2 bases at J, with 12 bases between. Here the CDR3 DNA reads TGTGCCAGCAGCCCTGGAGTAGATCAAGAGACCCAGTACTTC. Protein: CASSPGVDQETQYF.

The gene calls are TRBV5-1 and TRBJ2-5; TRBD2 is a possible D gene (6 bases). The CDR3 loop spans 14 amino acids. Germline V gene data show CDR1 as SGHRS and CDR2 as YFSETQ. Trimming removed 4 bases from V and 2 bases from J, with 12 bases in between. The CDR3 here is CASSMMGTQETQYF. CDR3 bases: TGCGCCAGCAGCATGATGGGGACTCAAGAGACCCAGTACTTC.

The chain has TRBV4-2 and TRBJ2-2, with D hard to call. CDR1 LGHNA and CDR2 YNFKEQ come from the germline V gene. The CDR3 contains 16 residues. The germline V and J ends were trimmed by 1 base and 7 bases, with 16 bases remaining between them. This CDR3 reads CASSQAETVFGGELFF. The CDR3 DNA reads TGTGCCAGCAGCCAAGCGGAGACGGTGTTCGGCGGGGAGCTGTTTTTT.

The V call is TRBV4-3, the J call TRBJ1-2; TRBD1 agrees at 9 bases. The CDR3 sequence is 15 residues long. J lost 8 bases, V lost 3 bases, and 10 bases had no gene match. Germline V gives CDR1 LGHNA, CDR2 YSLEER. CDR3 sequence (DNA): TGCGCCAGCAGCCAGACCGGGACAGGGATTTGGGGCTACACCTTC. This encodes CASSQTGTGIWGYTF.